The 8 T cell receptor beta chains given below trace back to one sample, sequenced in a study of T cell repertoires in cytomegalovirus infection. TCRdb redid the calling of the reads with MiXCR, one entry per CDR3 protein. The sample has roughly 860,000 distinct CDR3 sequences, about 33% seen once; the top ten hold 9.5% to 15%. No antigen has been identified for these receptors. The sequences come from cultured CD8+ T cells from PBMCs, collected from culture after CMV antigen stimulation. These receptors were taken from a human donor in good health (CMV status not recorded). Some clones in this sample may be carry-over from other donors' samples.

At least ten counts were recorded for this clonotype. This chain links TRBV28 with TRBJ2-1; no firm D call. The CDR3 has 14 amino acids. Germline V gives CDR1 MDHEN, CDR2 SYDVKM. V was shortened by 3 bases and J by 1 base, with 7 bases between the two germline ends. The CDR3 spells CASSFIHSYNEQFF. The CDR3 coding sequence is TGTGCCAGCAGTTTTATCCATTCCTACAATGAGCAGTTCTTC.

The chain couples TRBV12-3 or TRBV12-4 to TRBJ2-3; D is undetermined. The CDR3 runs to 17 residues. The V and J ends lost 3 bases and 0 bases respectively, with 16 bases between them. CDR3 nucleotide sequence: TGTGCCAGCAGTTTCGAGCTCGAAACTTCTAGCACAGATACGCAGTATTTT. It encodes CASSFELETSSTDTQYF.

This clonotype was recorded a few times. J is TRBJ2-7 and V is TRBV29-1, with D perhaps TRBD2 (5 bases). The CDR3 extends over 12 amino acids. CDR1 SQVTM and CDR2 ANQGSEA come from the germline V gene. The V end was cut by 6 bases, the J end by 1 base, with 10 bases between. The chain's CDR3 is CSVRTPSYEQYV. The CDR3 DNA reads TGCAGCGTCCGGACTCCTTCCTACGAGCAGTACGTC.

Points on this clonotype: The germline gene is not matched at one end of the junction; a read error may be the cause. The chain uses TRBV28 and TRBJ2-5, with D tentatively TRBD1 (5 bases). The CDR3 runs to 14 residues. The germline gives CDR1 MDHEN, CDR2 SYDVKM. CDR3 coding DNA: TGTGCCAACAGTTTACTGTCCAGGGCGAAAACCCAGTACTTC. Protein product: CANSLLSRAKTQYF.

This chain uses TRBV19 with TRBJ2-7; 9 bases map to TRBD1. The CDR3 consists of 12 residues. CDR1 is LNHDA, CDR2 SQIVND, per germline (reference sequence). The J segment lost 5 bases and the V segment lost 8 bases, leaving 4 bases of the junction unmatched. The CDR3 reads CASGGQGHEQYF. DNA for the CDR3: TGTGCCAGTGGGGGACAGGGACACGAGCAGTACTTC.

V usage is TRBV2 and J usage is TRBJ2-3; TRBD1 is a possible D gene (6 bases). Per germline, CDR1 SNHLY and CDR2 FYNNEI. Deletions cut 2 bases from V and 4 bases from J, with 19 bases between. The CDR3 is made up of 17 amino acids. Written as DNA, the CDR3 is TGTGCCAGCAGTGAATCCGAGGACAGAAAGGCGTCAGATACGCAGTATTTT. The encoded protein is CASSESEDRKASDTQYF.

The chain uses TRBV15 and TRBJ2-7; 8 nucleotides align to TRBD1. The germline V gene encodes CDR1 LNHNV and CDR2 YYDKDF (reference sequence). J was trimmed by 5 bases and V by 2 bases; bases with no gene match: 14. This CDR3 contains 17 residues. CDR3 DNA: TGTGCCACCAGCAGACCCTTCGGTTCAGGGGGCACCAACGAGCAGTACTTC. Protein sequence: CATSRPFGSGGTNEQYF.

This clonotype came up many times. The chain links TRBV7-6 to TRBJ2-1; 11 bases map to TRBD2. This CDR3 is built from 16 residues. Germline V CDR1 and CDR2: SGHVS, FNYEAQ. V trimming: 2 bases; J trimming: 3 bases; junction bases outside the gene matches: 3. The CDR3 spells CASSLTSGGLYNEQFF. CDR3 in DNA: TGTGCCAGCAGCTTAACTAGCGGGGGCCTCTACAATGAGCAGTTCTTC.